A selection of T cell receptor beta chains follows, all from one sample in a study of neurological immune-mediated disorders. In TCRdb, the 5' RACE reads were re-called with MiXCR into one record per CDR3 protein. This table holds some 57,000 distinct CDR3 sequences, 4% to 6% found once. The sample consisted of PBMCs. The source is a woman in her 50s with multiple sclerosis. Each CDR3 is given with its conserved first and last residue. The D gene is left open where the match is weak. Only some rows state a clone size, as once, few, many or a class for expanded clones.

V gene	clone size	D gene	J gene	CDR3 protein	CDR3 DNA
TRBV6-1	NA	TRBD2	TRBJ2-5	CASSETSGGSETQYF	TGTGCCAGCAGTGAGACTAGCGGGGGATCAGAGACCCAGTACTTC
TRBV5-6	many	NA	TRBJ1-2	CASSFLEGYTF	TGTGCCAGCAGCTTTTTAGAGGGCTACACCTTC
TRBV28	many	NA	TRBJ2-7	CASIGRMAEQYF	TGTGCCAGCATCGGCCGGATGGCAGAGCAGTACTTC
TRBV6-2/TRBV6-3	NA	NA	TRBJ1-2	CASSYSPGTTANYGYTF	TGTGCCAGCAGTTACTCTCCAGGGACCACAGCTAACTATGGCTACACCTTC
TRBV7-2	many	TRBD1	TRBJ2-3	CASSLQGAADTQYF	TGTGCCAGCAGCTTACAGGGGGCAGCAGATACGCAGTATTTT
TRBV20-1	NA	NA	TRBJ1-1	CSALPTVSTEAFF	TGCAGTGCTCTCCCGACAGTTTCCACTGAAGCTTTCTTT
TRBV15	NA	NA	TRBJ2-2	CATSRDPGGKSGELFF	TGTGCCACCAGCAGAGATCCGGGGGGCAAGAGCGGGGAGCTGTTTTTT
TRBV4-1	many	NA	TRBJ2-5	CASSQASDGFTAQETQYF	TGCGCCAGCAGCCAAGCCAGTGACGGCTTTACAGCCCAAGAGACCCAGTACTTC
TRBV29-1	few	TRBD1	TRBJ1-6	CSATGGEGSPLNF	TGCAGCGCTACAGGGGGAGAAGGATCACCCCTCAACTTT
TRBV29-1	few	NA	TRBJ2-3	CSIRGIQGDTQYF	TGCAGCATTCGAGGAATACAGGGAGATACGCAGTATTTT
TRBV20-1	many	TRBD2	TRBJ2-3	CSAPNSGGALDTQYF	TGCAGTGCTCCTAATAGCGGGGGGGCCCTAGATACGCAGTATTTT
TRBV12-3/TRBV12-4	many	NA	TRBJ1-1	CASTSARKAFF	TGTGCCAGCACCTCCGCCAGGAAAGCTTTCTTT
TRBV20-1	many	NA	TRBJ2-2	CSARDLQRAGELFF	TGCAGTGCTAGAGACCTTCAACGGGCCGGGGAGCTGTTTTTT
TRBV28	many	NA	TRBJ1-4	CASSRRSGGANEKLFF	TGTGCCAGCAGCCGCCGATCCGGGGGAGCTAATGAAAAACTGTTTTTT
TRBV10-3	many	NA	TRBJ1-6	CASRTGGSPLHF	TGTGCCAGTAGGACCGGGGGATCACCCCTCCACTTT
TRBV3-1	many	NA	TRBJ2-3	CASSQDPTSTDTQYF	TGTGCCAGCAGCCAAGACCCCACTAGCACAGATACGCAGTATTTT
TRBV6-5	many	TRBD1	TRBJ1-5	CASGTGDQPQHF	TGTGCCAGCGGAACAGGGGATCAGCCCCAGCATTTT
TRBV20-1	many	NA	TRBJ2-7	CSAKGGRTYEQYF	TGCAGTGCGAAAGGGGGTAGAACCTACGAGCAGTACTTC
TRBV6-2/TRBV6-3	many	TRBD2	TRBJ2-4	CASSPAGAAANIQYF	TGTGCCAGCAGCCCAGCGGGGGCAGCGGCAAACATTCAGTACTTC
TRBV4-1	few	TRBD1	TRBJ1-6	CASSQDNDRVRNSPLNF	TGCGCCAGCAGCCAAGATAACGACAGGGTGAGGAATTCACCCCTCAACTTT
TRBV9	many	TRBD2	TRBJ2-3	CASSVAAGAPADTQYF	TGTGCCAGCAGCGTGGCAGCGGGGGCTCCGGCAGATACGCAGTATTTT
TRBV9	many	TRBD2	TRBJ2-1	CASSVAGGSYNEQFF	TGTGCCAGCAGCGTAGCGGGGGGGTCCTACAATGAGCAGTTCTTC
TRBV7-6	many	NA	TRBJ1-2	CASSTRDGFGYTF	TGTGCCAGCAGCACCCGGGACGGTTTTGGCTACACCTTC
TRBV24-1	many	NA	TRBJ1-3	CATSDHTGTDSGNTIYF	TGTGCCACCAGTGACCATACAGGGACCGACTCTGGAAACACCATATATTTT
TRBV4-2	many	TRBD1	TRBJ2-7	CASSQAVRTGQDEQYF	TGTGCCAGCAGCCAAGCGGTGCGGACAGGGCAGGACGAGCAGTACTTC
TRBV20-1	many	NA	TRBJ2-2	CSASHDYTGELFF	TGCAGTGCTAGTCACGATTACACCGGGGAGCTGTTTTTT
TRBV11-2	NA	NA	TRBJ1-5	CASSWSGAINQPQHF	TGTGCCAGCAGCTGGTCGGGAGCTATCAATCAGCCCCAGCATTTT
TRBV7-6	many	TRBD2	TRBJ2-1	CASSSSGGAYNEQFF	TGTGCCAGCAGCTCTAGCGGGGGAGCCTACAATGAGCAGTTCTTC
TRBV18	NA	NA	TRBJ1-2	CASSFTGTGMGYTF	TGTGCCAGCTCATTCACCGGGACGGGTATGGGCTACACCTTC
TRBV20-1	NA	TRBD2	TRBJ2-3	CSAIPGTRGGATQYF	TGCAGTGCTATCCCCGGGACTAGAGGGGGGGCTACGCAGTATTTT
TRBV7-9	NA	NA	TRBJ2-2	CASSLRQRNTGELFF	TGTGCCAGCAGCTTAAGGCAGAGGAACACCGGGGAGCTGTTTTTT
TRBV20-1	many	NA	TRBJ2-5	CSARVSGAQTQYF	TGCAGTGCTAGAGTCTCAGGGGCCCAGACCCAGTACTTC
TRBV6-5	many	NA	TRBJ1-1	CASSYSTRVLQNTEAFF	TGTGCCAGCAGTTACTCGACCCGGGTCTTACAGAACACTGAAGCTTTCTTT
TRBV5-6	NA	NA	TRBJ2-3	CASSLPKSTDTQYF	TGTGCCAGCAGCCTCCCGAAGAGCACAGATACGCAGTATTTT
TRBV12-3/TRBV12-4	many	NA	TRBJ1-1	CASSLPTRNTEAFF	TGTGCCAGCAGTCTTCCGACAAGGAACACTGAAGCTTTCTTT
TRBV5-1	many	NA	TRBJ1-3	CASSLAESSGNTIYF	TGCGCCAGCAGCTTGGCCGAGAGCTCTGGAAACACCATATATTTT
TRBV2	many	NA	TRBJ1-1	CASSPHLNTEAFF	TGTGCCAGCAGTCCCCACTTGAACACTGAAGCTTTCTTT
TRBV7-3	many	TRBD1	TRBJ2-3	CASSFDRAIGTQYF	TGTGCCAGCAGCTTTGACAGGGCAATTGGTACGCAGTATTTT
TRBV20-1	many	TRBD1	TRBJ1-1	CSAWTGGKNTEAFF	TGCAGTGCTTGGACAGGGGGAAAGAACACTGAAGCTTTCTTT
TRBV5-1	many	NA	TRBJ1-2	CASSLSVGTYGYTF	TGCGCCAGCAGCTTGTCGGTGGGGACCTATGGCTACACCTTC
TRBV6-6	many	NA	TRBJ1-5	CATTGGRGDQPQHF	TGTGCCACCACGGGCGGGAGGGGCGATCAGCCCCAGCATTTT
TRBV13	NA	TRBD1	TRBJ2-7	CASSDSQPGTGSYEQYF	TGTGCCAGCAGCGACTCCCAGCCCGGGACAGGCTCCTACGAGCAGTACTTC